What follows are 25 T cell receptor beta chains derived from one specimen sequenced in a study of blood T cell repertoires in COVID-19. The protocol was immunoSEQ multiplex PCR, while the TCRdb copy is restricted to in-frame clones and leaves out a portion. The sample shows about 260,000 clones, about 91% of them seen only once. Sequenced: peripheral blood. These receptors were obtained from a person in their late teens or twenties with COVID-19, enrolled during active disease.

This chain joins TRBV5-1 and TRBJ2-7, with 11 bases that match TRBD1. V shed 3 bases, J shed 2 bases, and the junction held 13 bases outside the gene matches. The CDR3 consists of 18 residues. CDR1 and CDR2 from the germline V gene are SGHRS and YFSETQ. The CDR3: CASSYRPSGQGVPYEQYF. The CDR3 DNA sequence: TGCGCCAGCAGCTACCGACCCTCGGGACAGGGGGTCCCCTACGAGCAGTACTTC.

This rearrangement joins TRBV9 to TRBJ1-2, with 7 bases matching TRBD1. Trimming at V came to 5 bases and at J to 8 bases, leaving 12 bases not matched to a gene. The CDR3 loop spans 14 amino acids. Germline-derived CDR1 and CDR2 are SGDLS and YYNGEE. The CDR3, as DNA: TGTGCCAGCAGTAAGCCGGGACAGCGAGGCGGCTACACCTTC. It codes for CASSKPGQRGGYTF.

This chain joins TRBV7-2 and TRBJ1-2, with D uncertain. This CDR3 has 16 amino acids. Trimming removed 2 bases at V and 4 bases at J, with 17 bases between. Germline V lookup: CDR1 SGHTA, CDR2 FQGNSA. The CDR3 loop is CASSLSRDTRSYGYTF. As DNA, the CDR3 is TGTGCCAGCAGCTTATCTCGTGACACTCGAAGCTATGGCTACACCTTC.

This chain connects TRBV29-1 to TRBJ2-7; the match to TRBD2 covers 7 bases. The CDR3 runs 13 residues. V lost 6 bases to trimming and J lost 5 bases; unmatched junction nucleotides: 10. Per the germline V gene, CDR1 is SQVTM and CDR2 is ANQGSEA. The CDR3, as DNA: TGCAGCGTCCTTTGGAGGGAGGGGAACGAGCAGTACTTC. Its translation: CSVLWREGNEQYF.

CDR3: CASSLTEYNSPLHF. CDR3 nucleotides: TGTGCCAGCAGCCTTACTGAATATAATTCACCCCTCCACTTT. The genes are TRBV11-2 and TRBJ1-6; unclear D gene. Trimming pared 5 bases from V and 4 bases from J, leaving 9 bases between. Per germline, CDR1 SGHAT and CDR2 FQNNGV. The length of the CDR3 is 14 residues.

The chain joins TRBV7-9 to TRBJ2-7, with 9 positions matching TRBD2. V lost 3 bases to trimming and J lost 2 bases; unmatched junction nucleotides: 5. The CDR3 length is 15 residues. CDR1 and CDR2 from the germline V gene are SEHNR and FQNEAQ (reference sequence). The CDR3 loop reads CASSFGGGRAYEQYF. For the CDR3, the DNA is TGTGCCAGCAGCTTCGGTGGCGGGAGGGCCTACGAGCAGTACTTC.

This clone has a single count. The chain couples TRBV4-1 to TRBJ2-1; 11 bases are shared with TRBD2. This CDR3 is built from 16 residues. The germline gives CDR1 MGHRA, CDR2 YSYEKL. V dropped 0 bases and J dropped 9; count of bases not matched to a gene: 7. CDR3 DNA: TGCGCCAGCAGCCAAGAACGCCGGACTAGCGGGTTTGAGCAGTTCTTC. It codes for CASSQERRTSGFEQFF.

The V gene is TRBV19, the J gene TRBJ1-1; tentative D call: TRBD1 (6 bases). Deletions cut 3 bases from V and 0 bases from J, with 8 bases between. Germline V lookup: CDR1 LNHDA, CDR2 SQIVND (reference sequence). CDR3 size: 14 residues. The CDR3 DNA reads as TGTGCCAGTAGTATCGGACAGTTGAACACTGAAGCTTTCTTT. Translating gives CASSIGQLNTEAFF.

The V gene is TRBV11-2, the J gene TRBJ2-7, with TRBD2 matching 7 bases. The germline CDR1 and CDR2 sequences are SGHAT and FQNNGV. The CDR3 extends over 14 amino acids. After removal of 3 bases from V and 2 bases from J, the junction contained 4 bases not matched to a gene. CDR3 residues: CASSFGLGPYEQYF. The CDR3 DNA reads TGTGCCAGCAGCTTCGGACTAGGACCCTACGAGCAGTACTTC.

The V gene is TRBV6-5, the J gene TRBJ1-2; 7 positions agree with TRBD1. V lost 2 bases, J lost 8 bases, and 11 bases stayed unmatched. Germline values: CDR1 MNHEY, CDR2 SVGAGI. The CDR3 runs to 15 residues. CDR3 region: CASSYGDRVLEGYTF. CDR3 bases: TGTGCCAGCAGTTACGGAGACAGGGTTCTGGAGGGCTACACCTTC.

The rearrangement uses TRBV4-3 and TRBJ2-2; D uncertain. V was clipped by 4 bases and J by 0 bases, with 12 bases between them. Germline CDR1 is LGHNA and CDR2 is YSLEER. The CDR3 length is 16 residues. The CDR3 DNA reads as TGCGCCAGCAGCCCCGTGGTACACCCGAACACCGGGGAGCTGTTTTTT. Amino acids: CASSPVVHPNTGELFF.

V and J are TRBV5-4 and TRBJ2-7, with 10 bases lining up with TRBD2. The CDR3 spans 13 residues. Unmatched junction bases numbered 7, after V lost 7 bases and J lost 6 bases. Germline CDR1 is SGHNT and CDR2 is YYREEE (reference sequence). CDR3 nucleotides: TGTGCCAGCCGTTCTAGCGGGAGTGGCGAGCAGTACTTC. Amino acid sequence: CASRSSGSGEQYF.

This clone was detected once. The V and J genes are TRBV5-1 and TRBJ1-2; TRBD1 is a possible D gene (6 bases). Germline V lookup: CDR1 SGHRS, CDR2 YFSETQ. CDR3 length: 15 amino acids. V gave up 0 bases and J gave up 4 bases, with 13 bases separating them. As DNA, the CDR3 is TGCGCCAGCAGCTTGGCGGCAGGGGAACTCTATGGCTACACCTTC. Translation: CASSLAAGELYGYTF.

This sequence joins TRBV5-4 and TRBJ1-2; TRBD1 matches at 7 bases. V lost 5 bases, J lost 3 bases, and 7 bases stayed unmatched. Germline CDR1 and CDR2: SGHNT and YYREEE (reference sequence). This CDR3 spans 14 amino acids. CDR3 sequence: CASSLPQGDYGYTF. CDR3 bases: TGTGCCAGCAGTCTACCCCAGGGGGACTATGGCTACACCTTC. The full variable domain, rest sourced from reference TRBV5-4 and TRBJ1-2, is ETGVTQSPTHLIKTRGQQVTLRCSSQSGHNTVSWYQQALGQGPQFIFQYYREEENGRGNFPPRFSGLQFPNYSSELNVNALELDDSALYLCASSLPQGDYGYTFGSGTRLTVV.

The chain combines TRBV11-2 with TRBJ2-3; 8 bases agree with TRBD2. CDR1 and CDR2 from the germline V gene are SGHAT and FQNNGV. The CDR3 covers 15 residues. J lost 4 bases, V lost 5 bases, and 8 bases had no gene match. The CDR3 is CASSPGAGAPDTQYF. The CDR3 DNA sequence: TGTGCCAGCAGCCCCGGAGCGGGAGCCCCAGATACGCAGTATTTT.

The CDR3 spells CASSIGAGLAYEQYF. The CDR3 bases are TGTGCCAGTAGTATAGGTGCGGGCCTTGCCTACGAGCAGTACTTC. The V gene is TRBV19, the J gene TRBJ2-7, with D possibly TRBD2 on 5 matching bases. Per germline, CDR1 LNHDA and CDR2 SQIVND (reference sequence). The length of the CDR3 is 15 residues. V was pared by 1 base and J by 2 bases, with 12 bases between.

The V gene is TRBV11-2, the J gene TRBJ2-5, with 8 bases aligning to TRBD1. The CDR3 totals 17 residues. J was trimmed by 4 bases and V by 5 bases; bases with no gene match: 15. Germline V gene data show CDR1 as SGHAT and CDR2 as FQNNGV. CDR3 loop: CASSPRPQGARTETQYF. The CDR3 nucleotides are TGTGCCAGCAGCCCGAGGCCCCAGGGGGCGCGAACAGAGACCCAGTACTTC.

CDR3 nucleotides: TGTGCCAGCAGCCGAAGCGGGAGGGCCGACGGGGAGCTGTTTTTT. This gives the protein CASSRSGRADGELFF. The rearrangement joins TRBV6-5 to TRBJ2-2, with 10 positions matching TRBD2. The CDR3 is 15 amino acids. From germline, CDR1 is MNHEY and CDR2 SVGAGI. J lost 7 bases, V lost 6 bases, and 8 bases had no gene match.

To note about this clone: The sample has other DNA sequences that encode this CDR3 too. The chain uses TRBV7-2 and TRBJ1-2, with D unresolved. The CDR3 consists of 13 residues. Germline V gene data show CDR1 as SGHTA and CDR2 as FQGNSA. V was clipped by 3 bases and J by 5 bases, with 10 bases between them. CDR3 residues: CASSLGTGYGYTF. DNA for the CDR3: TGTGCCAGCAGCTTGGGCACGGGGTATGGCTACACCTTC. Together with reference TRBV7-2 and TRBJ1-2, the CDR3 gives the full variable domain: GAGVSQSPSNKVTEKGKDVELRCDPISGHTALYWYRQSLGQGLEFLIYFQGNSAPDKSGLPSDRFSAERTGGSVSTLTIQRTQQEDSAVYLCASSLGTGYGYTFGSGTRLTVV.

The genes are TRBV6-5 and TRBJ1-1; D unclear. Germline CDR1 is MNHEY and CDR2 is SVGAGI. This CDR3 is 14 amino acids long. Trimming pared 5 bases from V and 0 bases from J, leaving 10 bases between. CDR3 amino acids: CASSPTPMNTEAFF. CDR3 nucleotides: TGTGCCAGCAGTCCGACACCCATGAACACTGAAGCTTTCTTT.

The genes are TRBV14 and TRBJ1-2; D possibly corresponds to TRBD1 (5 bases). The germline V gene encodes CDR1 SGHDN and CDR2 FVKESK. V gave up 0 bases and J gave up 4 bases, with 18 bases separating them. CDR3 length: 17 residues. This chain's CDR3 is CASSQERMYQGPYGYTF. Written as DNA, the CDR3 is TGTGCCAGCAGCCAAGAACGGATGTACCAGGGTCCCTATGGCTACACCTTC.

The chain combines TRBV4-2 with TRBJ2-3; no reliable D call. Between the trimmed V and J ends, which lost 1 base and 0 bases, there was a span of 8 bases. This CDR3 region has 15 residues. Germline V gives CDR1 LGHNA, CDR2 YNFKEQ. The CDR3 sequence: CASSQVLRSTDTQYF. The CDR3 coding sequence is TGTGCCAGCAGCCAAGTTTTGCGGAGCACAGATACGCAGTATTTT.

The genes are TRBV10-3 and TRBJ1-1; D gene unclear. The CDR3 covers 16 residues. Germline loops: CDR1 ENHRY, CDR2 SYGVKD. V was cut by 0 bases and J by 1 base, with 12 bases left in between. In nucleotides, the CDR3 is TGTGCCATCAGTGAGTCAGGAGGGCGCGGGAACACTGAAGCTTTCTTT. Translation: CAISESGGRGNTEAFF.

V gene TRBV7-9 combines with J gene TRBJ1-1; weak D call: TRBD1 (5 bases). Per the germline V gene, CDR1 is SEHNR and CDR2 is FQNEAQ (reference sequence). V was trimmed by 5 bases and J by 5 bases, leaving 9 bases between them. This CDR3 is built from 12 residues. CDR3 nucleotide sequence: TGTGCCAGCAGCGGGGCTGGAACTGAAGCTTTCTTT. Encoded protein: CASSGAGTEAFF.

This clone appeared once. This CDR3 reads CASSRLAGRVTYEQYF. The DNA of the CDR3 is TGTGCCAGCAGCCGACTAGCGGGTAGGGTGACCTACGAGCAGTACTTC. The chain links TRBV7-8 to TRBJ2-7, with TRBD2 matching over 10 bases. Germline lookup yields CDR1 SGHVS and CDR2 FQNEAQ. Losses at the gene ends were 5 bases for V and 2 bases for J; bases not matched to a gene: 9. CDR3 length: 16 amino acids.